This TCR beta chain was sequenced in a study of vaccination and CD4 T cells after COVID-19. At the level of the study: Cells were stimulated with overlapping spike peptide pools from SARS-CoV-2, HCoV-NL63, HCoV-OC43 and HCoV-229E. Each of the control cultures got a CEFX pool, an HIV-1 Nef pool, or no peptide.

Of note for this clonotype: The antigen remains unidentified.

Sequenced with the Oncomine TCR Beta short-read assay was DNA taken from cultured CD4+ T cells. TCRdb passed the PCR reads through MiXCR, listing each CDR3 protein once. The sample has 15,000 to 20,000 distinct CDR3 sequences, about 50% seen once; the top ten hold less than 20%. V was clipped by 9 bases and J by 6 bases, with 22 bases between them. CDR3 length: 15 amino acids. Germline V gene data show CDR1 as MNHEY and CDR2 as SMNVEV (reference sequence). Time point meaning: late sampling 161 to 241 days after vaccination in a few convalescent patients. Treatment noted: approximately 9-day PBMC culture with coronavirus spike peptide pools or control peptides (ViraFEST assay). The cultures had half their medium swapped for fresh IL-2 medium on days 3 and 7. Negative selection was the method that isolated CD4+ T cells after roughly ten days of culture.

The V call is TRBV27, the J call TRBJ2-3; weak D call: TRBD2 (7 bases). The sequences come from CD4+ T cells from blood, cultured in vitro, collected about 7 months after SARS-CoV-2 vaccination. This sequence was found in a human donor who had recovered from COVID-19. Here the CDR3 reads CARGQWTRPPDTQYF. CDR3 DNA sequence: TGTGCCAGAGGACAGTGGACTAGACCTCCCGATACGCAGTATTTT.